What follows are 30 T cell receptor beta chains derived from one specimen sequenced in a study of human T cells and chemical hapten exposure. Each CDR3 protein gets one entry after TCRdb re-called the RACE reads with MiXCR. This table has about 77,000 distinct CDR3 sequences, approximately 8.6% appearing once. The time point is: healthy volunteer bleed at 6 weeks. The study extracted total RNA from unfractionated whole blood. Sequencing was performed on whole blood. Source of these receptors: a female donor in good health. Some clones in this sample may be carry-over from other donors' samples.

The sample holds many counts of this clonotype. The chain joins TRBV12-5 to TRBJ2-5; no firm D call. V was trimmed by 1 base and J by 5 bases, leaving 2 bases between them. Germline CDR1 reads LGHNT; CDR2 reads FRNRAP. The CDR3 totals 11 residues. The CDR3 nucleotides are TGTGCTAGTGGTTTGGGGGAGACCCAGTACTTC. Translated: CASGLGETQYF.

This clonotype came up a few times. The chain joins TRBV6-5 to TRBJ1-2, with D unresolved. The CDR3 runs to 15 residues. CDR1 and CDR2 (germline): MNHEY, SVGAGI. Trimming left V 7 bases short and J 4 bases short, with 19 bases between. This CDR3 is CASTLNPRWPYGYTF. The CDR3 DNA is TGTGCCAGCACCCTAAATCCGCGGTGGCCCTATGGCTACACCTTC.

This clonotype was seen a handful of times. Here the CDR3 reads CASSLRTAYNEQFF. CDR3 nucleotides: TGTGCCAGCAGCCTAAGGACTGCCTACAATGAGCAGTTCTTC. The V call is TRBV7-2, the J call TRBJ2-1; D might be TRBD2 (5 bases). This CDR3 has 14 residues. Germline V CDR1 and CDR2: SGHTA, FQGNSA. Trimming took off 5 bases at V and 2 bases at J, with 10 bases between the two ends. The full variable domain, its missing parts supplied by reference TRBV7-2 and TRBJ2-1, is GAGVSQSPSNKVTEKGKDVELRCDPISGHTALYWYRQSLGQGLEFLIYFQGNSAPDKSGLPSDRFSAERTGGSVSTLTIQRTQQEDSAVYLCASSLRTAYNEQFFGPGTRLTVL.

This clonotype was counted ten times or more. The chain couples TRBV12-3 or TRBV12-4 to TRBJ1-3; tentative D call: TRBD1 (5 bases). CDR3 size: 15 residues. V was pared by 5 bases and J by 4 bases, with 15 bases between. Here the CDR3 reads CASSIDGGYGNTIYF. CDR3 sequence (DNA): TGTGCCAGCAGTATTGATGGGGGATACGGAAACACCATATATTTT.

This clonotype was found a few times. The chain links TRBV7-9 to TRBJ2-5; TRBD2 is a possible D gene (6 bases). Germline V gene lookup returns CDR1 SEHNR and CDR2 FQNEAQ (reference sequence). The CDR3 is 14 residues long. The V end was cut by 5 bases, the J end by 3 bases, with 13 bases between. CDR3 sequence (DNA): TGTGCCAGCAGCCTAGGGACTCCCGAAGAGACCCAGTACTTC. It translates to CASSLGTPEETQYF. The variable domain in full, with the rest retrieved from reference TRBV7-9 and TRBJ2-5, is DTGVSQNPRHKITKRGQNVTFRCDPISEHNRLYWYRQTLGQGPEFLTYFQNEAQLEKSRLLSDRFSAERPKGSFSTLEIQRTEQGDSAMYLCASSLGTPEETQYFGPGTRLLVL.

This clonotype has more than one count but fewer than ten. The rearrangement links TRBV19 to TRBJ1-5, with D possibly matching TRBD1 (6 bases). The CDR3 sequence is 19 residues long. Trimming pared 2 bases from V and 1 base from J, leaving 21 bases between. CDR1 is LNHDA and CDR2 is SQIVND in the germline V gene (reference sequence). The CDR3 DNA reads TGTGCCAGTAGTATAAGCCCCCTTACGACAGGTATAAGCAATCAGCCCCAGCATTTT. It translates to CASSISPLTTGISNQPQHF.

This clonotype was observed a handful of times. The CDR3 nucleotides are TGCAGCGTTGAAGGGGGTCGAGGGGCAGATACGCAGTATTTT. Translation gives CSVEGGRGADTQYF. This chain links TRBV29-1 with TRBJ2-3, with D perhaps being TRBD1 or TRBD2 (5 bases each). Germline V gene lookup returns CDR1 SQVTM and CDR2 ANQGSEA. This CDR3 is 14 amino acids long. Trimming stripped 1 base from V and 4 bases from J, with 12 bases between.

V usage is TRBV27 and J usage is TRBJ2-1; D gene uncertain. V was trimmed by 6 bases and J by 5 bases, leaving 14 bases between them. This CDR3 is built from 14 residues. CDR1 is MNHEY and CDR2 is SMNVEV in the germline V gene (reference sequence). CDR3 coding DNA: TGTGCCAGCAGGCTGGAACAGCTAAACAATGAGCAGTTCTTC. Amino acids: CASRLEQLNNEQFF.

This clonotype was seen a few times. This chain uses TRBV28 with TRBJ2-2; D ambiguous. The CDR3 is 13 residues long. Germline V gene lookup returns CDR1 MDHEN and CDR2 SYDVKM. V was pared by 5 bases and J by 1 base, with 5 bases between. CDR3 nucleotides: TGTGCCAGCAGTCCTATGAACACCGGGGAGCTGTTTTTT. Translating it yields CASSPMNTGELFF.

This clonotype has a count of ten or more. This chain uses TRBV28 with TRBJ2-7; TRBD1 or TRBD2 may be the D gene (5 bases each). Deletions cut 3 bases from V and 0 bases from J, with 12 bases between. The CDR3 spans 15 residues. Germline lookup yields CDR1 MDHEN and CDR2 SYDVKM. The CDR3 region has the DNA TGTGCCAGCAGTTTGAGGGACGTAAGCTCCTACGAGCAGTACTTC. This sequence encodes CASSLRDVSSYEQYF.

This clonotype occurred a few times. The chain is built from TRBV7-2 and TRBJ2-3; D gene ambiguous. The CDR3 has 13 amino acids. Deletions cut 4 bases from V and 2 bases from J, with 7 bases between. Looked up from germline, CDR1 is SGHTA and CDR2 is FQGNSA. The CDR3, as DNA: TGTGCCAGCAGCTCGCTGGACACAGATACGCAGTATTTT. Residues: CASSSLDTDTQYF.

V usage is TRBV5-1 and J usage is TRBJ2-7; D may be TRBD1 or TRBD2 (5 bases each). The CDR3 spans 15 residues. CDR1 is SGHRS, CDR2 YFSETQ, per germline. V was clipped by 4 bases and J by 6 bases, with 20 bases between them. The CDR3 nucleotides are TGCGCCAGCAGCACTACCCCGGGACCCCGGGGCGAGCAGTACTTC. Translating it yields CASSTTPGPRGEQYF.

The V gene is TRBV20-1, the J gene TRBJ2-3; 13 positions match TRBD2. Germline CDR1 DFQATT, CDR2 SNEGSKA (reference sequence). Trimming cost V 0 bases and J 0 bases; bases outside gene matches: 12. The CDR3 consists of 20 residues. The CDR3 DNA reads as TGCAGTGCTAGAGATTGGGGACTAGCGGGGTCTCCTGCTAGCACAGATACGCAGTATTTT. Protein product: CSARDWGLAGSPASTDTQYF.

J is TRBJ2-1 and V is TRBV25-1; D may match TRBD1 or TRBD2 (5 bases each). V was cut by 4 bases and J by 9 bases, with 25 bases left in between. In germline, CDR1 is MGHDK, CDR2 SYGVNS. CDR3 length: 17 residues. The DNA of the CDR3 is TGTGCCAGCAGTGCTGCGGCCACCGGGACGGGTAATACTGAGCAGTTCTTC. Protein: CASSAAATGTGNTEQFF.

For this clonotype: Possible read error: a much larger clone is one base away. CDR3 bases: TGCACCAGCAGCCCGCAGACAGGGGGCGTCTACGAGCAGTACTTC. Amino acid sequence: CTSSPQTGGVYEQYF. The V call is TRBV5-1, the J call TRBJ2-7; TRBD1 matches at 10 bases. The CDR3 covers 15 residues. Germline lookup yields CDR1 SGHRS and CDR2 YFSETQ. The variable domain in full, completed from reference TRBV5-1 and TRBJ2-7, reads KAGVTQTPRYLIKTRGQQVTLSCSPISGHRSVSWYQQTPGQGLQFLFEYFSETQRNKGNFPGRFSGRQFSNSRSEMNVSTLELGDSALYLCTSSPQTGGVYEQYFGPGTRLTVT.

This clonotype was seen repeatedly, ten times or more. V and J are TRBV30 and TRBJ1-1; D unresolved. V lost 3 bases to trimming and J lost 11 bases, with 13 bases between them. The length of the CDR3 is 11 residues. Per germline, CDR1 GTSNPN and CDR2 SVGIG (reference sequence). CDR3 bases: TGTGCCTGGAGAGGCGAGGGAAGCGCTTTCTTT. Protein: CAWRGEGSAFF.

At least ten counts were recorded for this clonotype. The chain links TRBV11-3 to TRBJ2-1; 7 bases are shared with TRBD2. The CDR3 loop spans 14 amino acids. The V gene's germline CDR1 is SGHNT and CDR2 YENEEA. V shed 5 bases and J 6 bases; nucleotides not matched to a gene: 7. The CDR3 spells CASSPGGMINEQFF. CDR3 DNA: TGTGCCAGCAGCCCCGGGGGGATGATCAATGAGCAGTTCTTC.

This clonotype was detected many times. V and J are TRBV20-1 and TRBJ1-2; D remains ambiguous. The CDR3 spans 12 residues. The V end was cut by 0 bases, the J end by 8 bases, with 10 bases between. Germline CDR1 is DFQATT and CDR2 is SNEGSKA (reference sequence). CDR3 sequence (DNA): TGCAGTGCTAGAGAGGACCATACGGGCTACACCTTC. Its translation is CSAREDHTGYTF.

The chain combines TRBV9 with TRBJ1-2; D is unresolved. The CDR3 is 14 residues long. The germline V gene encodes CDR1 SGDLS and CDR2 YYNGEE. V was pared by 0 bases and J by 3 bases, with 9 bases between. The CDR3 sequence is CASSVGWQDYGYTF. The CDR3 nucleotides read TGTGCCAGCAGCGTAGGTTGGCAGGACTATGGCTACACCTTC.

This clonotype was counted at least ten times. The rearrangement joins TRBV5-6 to TRBJ1-5; a weak D match, TRBD1 (5 bases). V was clipped by 0 bases and J by 6 bases, with 10 bases between them. Looked up from germline, CDR1 is SGHDT and CDR2 is YYEEEE. This CDR3 region has 14 residues. The CDR3 nucleotides are TGTGCCAGCAGCTTGGCCGGGACCGGTCAGCCCCAGCATTTT. Its protein is CASSLAGTGQPQHF.

This clonotype was observed a single time. This chain links TRBV5-6 with TRBJ2-2; D may correspond to TRBD1 or TRBD2 (5 bases each). The CDR3 is 16 amino acids. Germline lookup yields CDR1 SGHDT and CDR2 YYEEEE. Trimming took off 0 bases at V and 5 bases at J, with 14 bases between the two ends. CDR3 residues: CASSLEPGRATGELFF. The CDR3 DNA reads TGTGCCAGCAGCTTGGAGCCGGGACGGGCTACCGGGGAGCTGTTTTTT. Full variable domain (missing parts from reference TRBV5-6 and TRBJ2-2): DAGVTQSPTHLIKTRGQQVTLRCSPKSGHDTVSWYQQALGQGPQFIFQYYEEEERQRGNFPDRFSGHQFPNYSSELNVNALLLGDSALYLCASSLEPGRATGELFFGEGSRLTVL.

This clonotype was counted once. A single base separates this from a much larger clone, so it may be a read error. The V and J genes are TRBV7-9 and TRBJ1-2; no reliable D call. V lost 6 bases and J 6 bases, leaving 23 bases between the germline ends. This CDR3 is built from 16 residues. From germline, CDR1 is SEHNR and CDR2 FQNEAQ (reference sequence). For the CDR3, the DNA is TGTGCCAGCAGTCCCCAGACGCTTTTCGGGAACGATGGCTACACCTTC. It specifies CASSPQTLFGNDGYTF.

The table lists this clonotype with many counts. The chain carries TRBV6-5 and TRBJ2-3; 10 bases match TRBD2. Per germline, CDR1 MNHEY and CDR2 SVGAGI. This CDR3 contains 16 residues. Trimming took 6 bases from V and 2 from J; bases not matched to a gene: 8. Here the CDR3 DNA reads TGTGCCAGCAGCCGGGCTAGCGGGGGTTTCACAGATACGCAGTATTTT. It codes for CASSRASGGFTDTQYF.

The rearrangement joins TRBV18 to TRBJ2-7; 7 positions match TRBD2. Germline loops: CDR1 KGHSH, CDR2 LQKENI. The length of the CDR3 is 15 residues. Germline trimming cut 2 bases from V and 4 bases from J; bases unmatched to any gene: 8. As DNA, the CDR3 is TGTGCCAGCTCACCAATGACTAGCTCCCGATACGAGCAGTACTTC. It is translated as CASSPMTSSRYEQYF.

The genes are TRBV6-6 and TRBJ1-5; no reliable D call. V lost 2 bases, J lost 1 base, and 9 bases lay in between. There are 15 residues in the CDR3. Germline V gene sequence: CDR1 MNHNY, CDR2 SVGAGI (reference sequence). DNA of the CDR3: TGTGCCAGCAGTTACCCGACGACGAGCAATCAGCCCCAGCATTTT. Translation gives CASSYPTTSNQPQHF.

The table lists this clonotype with a few counts. The chain carries TRBV20-1 and TRBJ2-3, with 10 bases fitting TRBD2. V lost 6 bases, J lost 4 bases, and 7 bases stayed unmatched. CDR1 is DFQATT and CDR2 is SNEGSKA in the germline V gene (reference sequence). This CDR3 contains 14 residues. The CDR3 DNA follows: TGCAGTGCCCAGAGCGGGGGGGGGGCAGATACGCAGTATTTT. It is translated as CSAQSGGGADTQYF.

Many counts were recorded for this clonotype. CDR3 sequence: CSVAPGSSQQYF. Written as DNA, the CDR3 is TGCAGCGTCGCCCCCGGGAGCTCTCAGCAGTACTTC. The V and J genes are TRBV29-1 and TRBJ2-7; a possible D gene is TRBD2 (6 bases). In germline, CDR1 is SQVTM, CDR2 ANQGSEA. The CDR3 extends over 12 amino acids. V dropped 6 bases and J dropped 8 bases, with 17 bases sitting between them.

The V and J genes are TRBV20-1 and TRBJ2-3; no clear D gene. CDR3 length: 15 residues. The germline V and J ends were trimmed by 0 bases and 0 bases, with 10 bases remaining between them. Germline values: CDR1 DFQATT, CDR2 SNEGSKA (reference sequence). CDR3 coding DNA: TGCAGTGCTAGAGATACCCGTCGAAGCACAGATACGCAGTATTTT. Encoded protein: CSARDTRRSTDTQYF.

This clonotype was seen at least ten times. J is TRBJ2-7 and V is TRBV12-5, with 9 bases matching TRBD1. After removal of 6 bases from V and 0 bases from J, the junction contained 6 bases not matched to a gene. The germline CDR1 and CDR2 sequences are LGHNT and FRNRAP. The CDR3 runs to 15 residues. The CDR3 loop is CASGPGQGLSYEQYF. CDR3 bases: TGTGCTAGTGGCCCGGGACAGGGACTCTCCTACGAGCAGTACTTC.

Regarding this clonotype: Possible read error: a much larger clone is one base away. The chain carries TRBV28 and TRBJ1-2; D might be TRBD1 (5 bases). Germline V gene sequence: CDR1 MDHEN, CDR2 SYDVKM. Trimming left V 11 bases short and J 10 bases short, with 11 bases between. The CDR3 totals 9 residues. The CDR3 here is CAVGGDYTF. CDR3 nucleotide sequence: TGTGCCGTCGGGGGTGACTACACCTTC.